This entry describes one T cell receptor (beta chain). Its antigen is not identified. Though nominally healthy at sampling, donors likely had unrecorded immune exposures. This sample is part of a study of cytomegalovirus exposure and HLA in healthy donors. General study results and limits: Information on immune exposure was restricted to one variable (CMV serostatus). Within the data, a cluster of highly shared sequence variants was likely a sequencing artifact.

Amplification used 60 Vbeta primers and 13 Jbeta primers. This table comes from immunoSEQ multiplex PCR, and its TCRdb copy is limited to in-frame clones, with some not included. In the table there are about 90,000 clones, about 72% of which are singletons. What was sequenced was PBMCs. The sequence was obtained from a young man in good health and CMV-seronegative.

The CDR3 spells CASTPRGSGMLGEQFF. CDR3 coding DNA: TGTGCCAGCACCCCCCGGGGTAGCGGGATGTTGGGTGAGCAGTTCTTC. The chain employs TRBV28 and TRBJ2-1; the match to TRBD2 covers 8 bases. In germline, CDR1 is MDHEN, CDR2 SYDVKM. The CDR3 extends over 16 amino acids. V lost 7 bases to trimming and J lost 9 bases; unmatched junction nucleotides: 17.